A single sample is the source of the 14 T cell receptor beta chains below, sequenced in a study of human T cells and chemical hapten exposure. TCRdb reanalysed the RACE reads using MiXCR and keeps one entry per CDR3 protein. Of approximately 80,000 distinct CDR3 sequences in the sample, 9.5% to 13% were seen once. The time point denotes: patch test 2, 6 weeks after DPC sensitization. Indicated treatment: therapeutic diphenylcyclopropenone sensitization with weekly scalp DPC. The material was whole blood, obtained in connection with sensitization to the hapten diphenylcyclopropenone (DPC). These receptors were collected from a woman aged 30 to 39 with alopecia areata. Some clones in this sample may be carry-over from other donors' samples.

This clonotype occurred many times. The chain is built from TRBV6-2 or TRBV6-3 and TRBJ2-7; possible D gene TRBD1, 5 bases. Germline lookup yields CDR1 MNHEY and CDR2 SVGEGT. There are 18 residues in the CDR3. V was pared by 5 bases and J by 2 bases, with 25 bases between. In nucleotides, the CDR3 is TGTGCCAGCAGTGCCCGGGTTTCTCCGCCACAGGTTACCTACGAGCAGTACTTC. Translating gives CASSARVSPPQVTYEQYF.

Ten or more counts support this clonotype. Here the CDR3 DNA reads TGTGCCAGCTCACCACGGGACACCACCTACAATGAGCAGTTCTTC. It specifies CASSPRDTTYNEQFF. V is TRBV18 and J is TRBJ2-1, with D tentatively TRBD1 (6 bases). V gave up 1 base and J gave up 2 bases, with 9 bases separating them. The CDR3 has 15 residues. Germline V lookup: CDR1 KGHSH, CDR2 LQKENI.

This clonotype was counted at least ten times. This chain joins TRBV2 and TRBJ2-3; 13 bases line up with TRBD2. CDR3 length equals 16 residues. J lost 4 bases, V lost 6 bases, and 7 bases had no gene match. The germline gives CDR1 SNHLY, CDR2 FYNNEI. CDR3 sequence (DNA): TGTGCCAGCAGGATACTAGCGGGAGGGCCCCCAGATACGCAGTATTTT. It codes for CASRILAGGPPDTQYF.

This clonotype was detected ten times or more. The genes are TRBV12-3 or TRBV12-4 and TRBJ2-5, with 12 nucleotides matching TRBD2. The CDR3 covers 17 residues. The ends lost 3 bases at V and 4 bases at J; junction bases unmatched: 9. The CDR3 region is CASSLGTSGSLTETQYF. The DNA for the CDR3 is TGTGCCAGCAGTTTGGGGACTAGCGGGTCCTTAACAGAGACCCAGTACTTC.

This clonotype was seen many times. The gene calls are TRBV19 and TRBJ1-5; perhaps TRBD1 as D (5 bases). This CDR3 spans 14 amino acids. Germline V lookup: CDR1 LNHDA, CDR2 SQIVND (reference sequence). With 9 bases removed from V and 0 bases from J, the gap between germline ends came to 12 bases. CDR3 DNA sequence: TGTGCCAGCCACGACAGTTATAGCAATCAGCCCCAGCATTTT. Translation gives CASHDSYSNQPQHF. The full variable domain, rest sourced from reference TRBV19 and TRBJ1-5, is DGGITQSPKYLFRKEGQNVTLSCEQNLNHDAMYWYRQDPGQGLRLIYYSQIVNDFQKGDIAEGYSVSREKKESFPLTVTSAQKNPTAFYLCASHDSYSNQPQHFGDGTRLSIL.

The sample holds many counts of this clonotype. The CDR3 DNA sequence: TGTGCCTGGAGCGCCATACTGGGACAAGAGACCCAGTACTTC. This sequence encodes CAWSAILGQETQYF. The chain combines TRBV30 with TRBJ2-5, with D hard to call. Germline V gene data show CDR1 as GTSNPN and CDR2 as SVGIG (reference sequence). Trimming took off 3 bases at V and 2 bases at J, with 13 bases between the two ends. The CDR3 spans 14 residues.

The sample holds many counts of this clonotype. V and J are TRBV5-1 and TRBJ2-7, with D possibly TRBD1 on 6 matching bases. The CDR3 is 13 residues long. The ends were cut back, 4 bases at V and 2 bases at J, with 10 bases in the middle. The germline V gene has CDR1 SGHRS and CDR2 YFSETQ. CDR3 region: CASSDTGPYEQYF. The CDR3, as DNA: TGCGCCAGCAGCGACACAGGGCCCTACGAGCAGTACTTC.

Many counts were recorded for this clonotype. V usage is TRBV7-9 and J usage is TRBJ1-4; 7 bases agree with TRBD1. Germline values: CDR1 SEHNR, CDR2 FQNEAQ (reference sequence). V lost 3 bases, J lost 6 bases, and 4 bases stayed unmatched. This CDR3 region has 14 residues. This chain's CDR3 is CASSLGGGDEKLFF. The CDR3 DNA is TGTGCCAGCAGCTTGGGAGGGGGCGATGAAAAACTGTTTTTT.

This clonotype was seen at least ten times. This chain links TRBV12-3 or TRBV12-4 with TRBJ1-5; D gene unclear. Trimming took 5 bases from V and 0 from J, leaving 11 bases between them. The CDR3 is 15 amino acids. The CDR3 region has the DNA TGTGCCAGCAGTACGGGAATTCATAGCAATCAGCCCCAGCATTTT. Amino acid sequence: CASSTGIHSNQPQHF.

Only a few counts were recorded for this clonotype. The chain couples TRBV5-1 to TRBJ2-6, with D perhaps matching TRBD1 or TRBD2 (5 bases each). V gave up 4 bases and J gave up 0 bases, with 11 bases separating them. The germline gives CDR1 SGHRS, CDR2 YFSETQ. The CDR3 runs to 16 residues. The CDR3 DNA reads TGCGCCAGCAGCGGGGGAGTAATCTCTGGGGCCAACGTCCTGACTTTC. This translates into CASSGGVISGANVLTF.

This clonotype appeared many times. The V gene is TRBV12-3 or TRBV12-4, the J gene TRBJ2-1; 10 bases agree with TRBD2. V lost 4 bases and J lost 0; bases outside the gene matches: 9. The CDR3 consists of 18 residues. CDR3 loop: CASSSKREGRSSYNEQFF. The CDR3 coding sequence is TGTGCCAGCAGTTCAAAGCGGGAGGGCCGTAGCTCCTACAATGAGCAGTTCTTC.

V is TRBV2 and J is TRBJ2-2, with 7 bases identical to TRBD2. V was pared by 8 bases and J by 5 bases, with 11 bases of the junction left unmatched. Germline lookup yields CDR1 SNHLY and CDR2 FYNNEI. The CDR3 sequence is 15 residues long. This chain's CDR3 is CASGPGQRETGELFF. The CDR3 nucleotides read TGTGCCAGCGGGCCGGGCCAGCGGGAAACCGGGGAGCTGTTTTTT.

The chain links TRBV24-1 to TRBJ2-2; D is perhaps TRBD2 (6 bases). V gave up 1 base and J gave up 4 bases, with 9 bases separating them. Germline V CDR1 and CDR2: KGHDR, SFDVKD. The CDR3 extends over 15 amino acids. The chain's CDR3 is CATSDFGGTTGELFF. CDR3 nucleotide sequence: TGTGCCACCAGTGATTTTGGCGGGACCACCGGGGAGCTGTTTTTT.

This sequence joins TRBV7-9 and TRBJ1-2; no clear D. The V end was cut by 3 bases, the J end by 5 bases, with 13 bases between. This CDR3 comprises 14 residues. Per germline, CDR1 SEHNR and CDR2 FQNEAQ (reference sequence). The CDR3 bases are TGTGCCAGCAGCTTTACGCAGACGGGGTATGGCTACACCTTC. The encoded protein is CASSFTQTGYGYTF.